This TCR beta chain is drawn from a study of Ad26.COV2.S vaccination and SARS-CoV-2 variants. Study information: The trial was COV1001 and the donor's arm was Ad26.COV2.S. Intramuscular Ad26.COV2.S at 5x10^10 or 1x10^11 viral particles. Study-level findings and limits: Vaccine and placebo recipients had similar non-spike TCR breadth.

In regard to this clone: As yet, its antigen is unknown.

Data came from immunoSEQ multiplex PCR; TCRdb stores just in-frame clones and leaves some out. The sample contains about 350,000 clones, approximately 86% of which appear only once. Stated treatment: 15 to 20 received Ad26.COV2.S at low or high dose, single or two shots; 5 received placebo; per-sample allocation not given. Sample collection was performed on day 63 after the first vaccine or placebo injection. Vaccination used an Ad26 vector expressing Wuhan-strain SARS-CoV-2 spike. The sample consisted of peripheral blood, taken in a trial of Ad26.COV2.S vaccine versus placebo. The TCR comes from a person between 18 and 59 years old who received the Ad26.COV2.S COVID-19 vaccine or a placebo.

The CDR3 nucleotides are TGTGCCAGCAGTCCTGGGGAACTAGCGGGAGATTACTACGAGCAGTACTTC. Translated, it gives CASSPGELAGDYYEQYF. This sequence joins TRBV2 and TRBJ2-7; 11 positions agree with TRBD2. CDR3 length equals 17 residues. After removal of 5 bases from V and 3 bases from J, the junction contained 12 bases not matched to a gene. The germline gives CDR1 SNHLY, CDR2 FYNNEI.